These 21 T cell receptor beta chains were sequenced from one sample in a study of radiotherapy plus CTLA-4 blockade in lung cancer. The method was immunoSEQ multiplex PCR; TCRdb's version includes in-frame clones alone and lacks a portion of them. The table records 40,000 to 45,000 clones, around 77% of them present only once. Sequenced here: peripheral blood, sampled from a patient treated with radiotherapy plus ipilimumab. These receptors were obtained from a human donor with non-small cell lung cancer whose response to radiotherapy plus ipilimumab could not be evaluated.

This chain connects TRBV7-2 to TRBJ2-7, with D perhaps matching TRBD2 (5 bases). This CDR3 is built from 12 residues. In germline, CDR1 is SGHTA, CDR2 FQGNSA. Trimming took off 8 bases at V and 5 bases at J, with 13 bases between the two ends. The DNA of the CDR3 is TGTGCCAGCGCCCCAGGAGCGGACGAGCAGTACTTC. This sequence encodes CASAPGADEQYF.

This clone was counted a single time. The V and J genes are TRBV18 and TRBJ2-4; a weak D match, TRBD1 (5 bases). The V gene's germline CDR1 is KGHSH and CDR2 LQKENI. This CDR3 has 19 amino acids. The V end lost 0 bases, the J end lost 0 bases, and 18 bases lay between the germline ends. The CDR3 loop is CASSPPGPVVTLAKNIQYF. CDR3 in DNA: TGTGCCAGCTCACCACCGGGGCCGGTCGTAACTCTAGCCAAAAACATTCAGTACTTC.

The chain recombines TRBV6-5 with TRBJ2-7; D is perhaps TRBD2 (6 bases). Trimming cost V 0 bases and J 3 bases, with 12 bases left between them. This CDR3 spans 15 amino acids. CDR1 MNHEY and CDR2 SVGAGI come from the germline V gene. The CDR3 nucleotides read TGTGCCAGCAGTTACTCCGCGGGGCGCGTCTACGAGCAGTACTTC. It specifies CASSYSAGRVYEQYF.

This sequence joins TRBV27 and TRBJ1-1; 12 bases are shared with TRBD1. V shed 4 bases and J 9 bases; nucleotides not matched to a gene: 6. The germline CDR1 and CDR2 sequences are MNHEY and SMNVEV (reference sequence). The CDR3 has 14 residues. CDR3 loop: CASSSWDRGRQAFF. The CDR3 nucleotides are TGTGCCAGCAGTTCGTGGGACAGGGGGCGGCAAGCTTTCTTT.

The V gene is TRBV7-2, the J gene TRBJ1-2; tentatively, D is TRBD1 (6 bases). The germline gives CDR1 SGHTA, CDR2 FQGNSA. CDR3 length: 15 residues. Trimming took off 2 bases at V and 2 bases at J, with 12 bases between the two ends. Here the CDR3 reads CASSLPGTLNYGYTF. CDR3 coding DNA: TGTGCCAGCAGCTTACCCGGGACACTAAACTATGGCTACACCTTC.

The chain is built from TRBV10-3 and TRBJ2-2; 11 positions agree with TRBD2. V was pared by 0 bases and J by 5 bases, with 11 bases of the junction left unmatched. The length of the CDR3 is 19 residues. Germline V CDR1 and CDR2: ENHRY, SYGVKD. The CDR3 region is CAISESYSGRAFGTGELFF. The CDR3 DNA follows: TGTGCCATCAGTGAGTCATATAGCGGGAGGGCCTTCGGGACCGGGGAGCTGTTTTTT.

This clone was recorded only once. The V call is TRBV7-6, the J call TRBJ2-7; D ambiguous. Trimming pared 7 bases from V and 0 bases from J, leaving 10 bases between. This CDR3 region has 13 residues. Germline CDR1 is SGHVS and CDR2 is FNYEAQ. CDR3 nucleotide sequence: TGTGCCAGCACGCCCGCGAGCTCCTACGAGCAGTACTTC. It yields the protein CASTPASSYEQYF.

V gene TRBV19 combines with J gene TRBJ1-1, with TRBD1 matching 8 bases. V lost 3 bases and J lost 10; bases outside the gene matches: 10. Germline-derived CDR1 and CDR2 are LNHDA and SQIVND (reference sequence). The CDR3 length is 14 residues. CDR3 sequence: CASSIGQGLSVAFF. CDR3 sequence (DNA): TGTGCCAGTAGTATCGGACAGGGACTTAGTGTAGCTTTCTTT. The full variable domain, completed using reference TRBV19 and TRBJ1-1, is DGGITQSPKYLFRKEGQNVTLSCEQNLNHDAMYWYRQDPGQGLRLIYYSQIVNDFQKGDIAEGYSVSREKKESFPLTVTSAQKNPTAFYLCASSIGQGLSVAFFGQGTRLTVV.

The rearrangement uses TRBV28 and TRBJ1-1, with D maybe TRBD1 (6 bases). Trimming shortened V by 6 bases and J by 5 bases, and 22 bases separated the two germline ends. The CDR3 runs 16 residues. The germline gives CDR1 MDHEN, CDR2 SYDVKM. CDR3 residues: CASRPLRYREGTEAFF. The CDR3 DNA reads TGTGCCAGCAGACCCCTTAGATACAGGGAAGGTACTGAAGCTTTCTTT.

The V call is TRBV7-2, the J call TRBJ2-4, with a possible D match to TRBD2 (5 bases). The V and J ends lost 3 bases and 1 base respectively, with 10 bases between them. The CDR3 is 15 amino acids. Germline assignment: CDR1 SGHTA and CDR2 FQGNSA. Here the CDR3 reads CASSLAGLAKNIQYF. CDR3 coding DNA: TGTGCCAGCAGCTTGGCGGGCCTGGCCAAAAACATTCAGTACTTC.

The chain combines TRBV28 with TRBJ2-7; D call uncertain. V was clipped by 8 bases and J by 6 bases, with 20 bases between them. Germline V gene data show CDR1 as MDHEN and CDR2 as SYDVKM. The CDR3 is made up of 14 amino acids. Written as DNA, the CDR3 is TGTGCCAGCCCTCTCCCTACCCCCCTGAGCGAGCAGTACTTC. Translation gives CASPLPTPLSEQYF.

This chain links TRBV28 with TRBJ2-5; D is possibly TRBD2 (6 bases). CDR3 length equals 14 residues. Trimming left V 2 bases short and J 2 bases short, with 9 bases between. The germline V gene has CDR1 MDHEN and CDR2 SYDVKM. Here the CDR3 reads CASSLLANQETQYF. CDR3 DNA sequence: TGTGCCAGCAGTTTACTAGCGAATCAAGAGACCCAGTACTTC.

In nucleotides, the CDR3 is TGTGCCAGCAGCCCACTACCACCTACGTCTGGAAACACCATATATTTT. It translates to CASSPLPPTSGNTIYF. The chain employs TRBV7-9 and TRBJ1-3; D ambiguous. The CDR3 extends over 16 amino acids. The germline V and J ends were trimmed by 5 bases and 1 base, with 15 bases remaining between them. Germline lookup yields CDR1 SEHNR and CDR2 FQNEAQ (reference sequence).

This clone was found once. DNA for the CDR3: TGTGCCAGCAGTTATCAGGGGGCGAATGGCTACACCTTC. This translates into CASSYQGANGYTF. The rearrangement uses TRBV6-1 and TRBJ1-2, with 8 bases lining up with TRBD1. V trimming: 5 bases; J trimming: 6 bases; junction bases outside the gene matches: 5. This CDR3 has 13 amino acids. In germline, CDR1 is MNHNS, CDR2 SASEGT.

The chain employs TRBV7-2 and TRBJ2-7; a weak D match, TRBD1 (6 bases). Germline V gene data show CDR1 as SGHTA and CDR2 as FQGNSA. This CDR3 contains 13 residues. V lost 4 bases, J lost 3 bases, and 10 bases lay in between. The CDR3 sequence is CASSWGRVYEQYF. The DNA for the CDR3 is TGTGCCAGCAGCTGGGGGCGAGTCTACGAGCAGTACTTC.

This clone was observed a handful of times. The chain employs TRBV4-1 and TRBJ2-5; TRBD1 is a possible D gene (6 bases). The V gene lost 4 bases and the J gene lost 3 bases, with 18 bases spanning the gap. The V gene's germline CDR1 is MGHRA and CDR2 YSYEKL. The CDR3 is 16 residues long. CDR3 sequence: CASSRGPLDMKETQYF. The DNA of the CDR3 is TGCGCCAGCAGCCGGGGGCCCCTGGACATGAAAGAGACCCAGTACTTC.

The rearrangement links TRBV10-2 to TRBJ2-5, with 8 bases fitting TRBD2. Germline V lookup: CDR1 WSHSY, CDR2 SAAADI. The CDR3 has 16 residues. V shed 7 bases and J 1 base; nucleotides not matched to a gene: 11. Here the CDR3 reads CASTKWAGGTQETQYF. The DNA of the CDR3 is TGCGCCAGCACCAAGTGGGCGGGGGGAACCCAAGAGACCCAGTACTTC.

V gene TRBV29-1 combines with J gene TRBJ1-2, with a possible D match to TRBD1 (6 bases). Germline CDR1 is SQVTM and CDR2 is ANQGSEA. This CDR3 contains 12 residues. V was clipped by 6 bases and J by 2 bases, with 10 bases between them. Here the CDR3 reads CSVGDNNYGYTF. In nucleotides, the CDR3 is TGCAGCGTGGGGGACAACAACTATGGCTACACCTTC. Full variable domain (remainder filled in from reference TRBV29-1 and TRBJ1-2): SAVISQKPSRDICQRGTSLTIQCQVDSQVTMMFWYRQQPGQSLTLIATANQGSEATYESGFVIDKFPISRPNLTFSTLTVSNMSPEDSSIYLCSVGDNNYGYTFGSGTRLTVV.

CDR3 region: CASSQDHPGSSGNTIYF. The CDR3 coding sequence is TGCGCCAGCAGCCAAGATCATCCCGGTAGCTCTGGAAACACCATATATTTT. The chain carries TRBV4-3 and TRBJ1-3, with D unclear. Trimming shortened V by 0 bases and J by 0 bases, and 12 bases separated the two germline ends. Germline loops: CDR1 LGHNA, CDR2 YSLEER. The CDR3 runs 17 residues.

This chain links TRBV6-5 with TRBJ1-1; D is perhaps TRBD1 (5 bases). Germline-derived CDR1 and CDR2 are MNHEY and SVGAGI. Trimming removed 7 bases at V and 8 bases at J, with 20 bases between. The CDR3 has 14 amino acids. In DNA, the CDR3 is TGTGCCAGCATCAACTCCGGGGGTTCTGGGGAAGCTTTCTTT. Its translation is CASINSGGSGEAFF.

The rearrangement uses TRBV4-3 and TRBJ1-1; 7 bases map to TRBD1. CDR3 length equals 15 residues. Germline lookup yields CDR1 LGHNA and CDR2 YSLEER. V gave up 1 base and J gave up 5 bases; unmatched junction bases: 7. The CDR3 region is CASSQVGRGLTEAFF. The DNA of the CDR3 is TGCGCCAGCAGCCAAGTCGGTAGGGGGCTTACTGAAGCTTTCTTT.